These 29 T cell receptor beta chains came from one sample sequenced in a study of T cell responses to AZD1222 COVID-19 vaccine. Sequencing was performed with immunoSEQ multiplex PCR; in TCRdb, only in-frame clones are kept and a portion is missing. The sample consists of more than 110,000 clones, about 93% of them appearing once. The source material was peripheral blood, sampled on day 0 of AZD1222 vaccination. Receptors were obtained from an adult in good health.

The chain links TRBV4-2 to TRBJ2-5, with 7 bases that match TRBD1. The CDR3 covers 16 residues. V trimming: 3 bases; J trimming: 5 bases; junction bases outside the gene matches: 12. The germline CDR1 and CDR2 sequences are LGHNA and YNFKEQ. CDR3 sequence reads: CASSQARQGLVETQYF. Written as DNA, the CDR3 is TGTGCCAGCAGCCAGGCAAGACAGGGTTTGGTGGAGACCCAGTACTTC.

The chain couples TRBV5-5 to TRBJ1-3, with a possible D match to TRBD1 (6 bases). The germline V and J ends were trimmed by 2 bases and 0 bases, with 9 bases remaining between them. Germline values: CDR1 SGHKS, CDR2 YYEKEE (reference sequence). The CDR3 consists of 15 residues. CDR3: CASSLRDTSGNTIYF. CDR3 nucleotide sequence: TGTGCCAGCAGCTTACGGGACACCTCTGGAAACACCATATATTTT.

The chain's CDR3 is CASSLGVSGRDTGELFF. The CDR3 DNA sequence: TGTGCCAGCAGCTTGGGGGTTAGCGGGAGGGACACCGGGGAGCTGTTTTTT. This sequence joins TRBV5-4 and TRBJ2-2, with 11 nucleotides matching TRBD2. The CDR3 runs to 17 residues. V shed 0 bases and J 3 bases; nucleotides not matched to a gene: 4. In germline, CDR1 is SGHNT, CDR2 YYREEE (reference sequence).

The rearrangement joins TRBV12-3 or TRBV12-4 to TRBJ2-7; D gene unclear. V lost 3 bases, J lost 6 bases, and 12 bases lay in between. The CDR3 is 13 amino acids. CDR3 sequence reads: CASSFGESLEQYF. CDR3 nucleotides: TGTGCCAGCAGTTTTGGAGAGTCTCTCGAGCAGTACTTC.

Here the CDR3 reads CAISAHKGSDTEAFF. The CDR3 DNA reads as TGTGCCATCAGTGCCCATAAGGGCTCGGACACTGAAGCTTTCTTT. The V and J genes are TRBV10-3 and TRBJ1-1, with D unresolved. Trimming removed 4 bases at V and 3 bases at J, with 15 bases between. The CDR3 consists of 15 residues. In germline, CDR1 is ENHRY, CDR2 SYGVKD.

J is TRBJ2-1 and V is TRBV4-2; 9 bases are a match to TRBD2. The J segment lost 7 bases and the V segment lost 1 base, leaving 2 bases of the junction unmatched. Germline V gives CDR1 LGHNA, CDR2 YNFKEQ. CDR3 length equals 14 residues. The DNA for the CDR3 is TGTGCCAGCAGCCAAGGACTAGCGGCGAATGAGCAGTTCTTC. Amino acid sequence: CASSQGLAANEQFF.

The V gene is TRBV12-5, the J gene TRBJ2-7, with 7 bases matching TRBD1. The V and J ends lost 0 bases and 2 bases, in that order; junction bases with no gene match: 19. Germline V lookup: CDR1 LGHNT, CDR2 FRNRAP. The CDR3 consists of 20 residues. The CDR3 sequence is CASGLVRGRGFLANTYEQYF. The DNA for the CDR3 is TGTGCTAGTGGTTTGGTACGGGGCAGGGGGTTTTTAGCCAACACCTACGAGCAGTACTTC.

This clone has just one count. The chain employs TRBV4-1 and TRBJ2-3; D gene unclear. Germline V gene sequence: CDR1 MGHRA, CDR2 YSYEKL. The CDR3 is 15 residues long. Deletions cut 1 base from V and 1 base from J, with 9 bases between. The CDR3 sequence: CASSQGPSGTDTQYF. CDR3 sequence (DNA): TGCGCCAGCAGCCAAGGCCCCAGTGGCACAGATACGCAGTATTTT.

In its sample, this clone was seen a few times. The genes are TRBV27 and TRBJ2-7; possibly TRBD1 for D (6 bases). V gave up 8 bases and J gave up 6 bases, with 17 bases separating them. CDR3 size: 13 residues. Germline CDR1 and CDR2: MNHEY and SMNVEV (reference sequence). The DNA for the CDR3 is TGTGCCAGCTCCGGGACAAGAGGGGGCGAGCAGTACTTC. It codes for CASSGTRGGEQYF.

This chain links TRBV10-3 with TRBJ1-1; no definite D call. V shed 4 bases and J shed 0 bases, with 12 bases lying between them. Germline CDR1 ENHRY, CDR2 SYGVKD. The length of the CDR3 is 15 residues. The CDR3 DNA reads TGTGCCATCAGTGGAGGGCAGAGCCTGAACACTGAAGCTTTCTTT. It codes for CAISGGQSLNTEAFF.

The rearrangement joins TRBV9 to TRBJ1-5; D might be TRBD1 (5 bases). The CDR3 runs to 15 residues. Germline CDR1 reads SGDLS; CDR2 reads YYNGEE. Trimming stripped 3 bases from V and 0 bases from J, with 10 bases between. This CDR3 reads CASSDTGDSNQPQHF. The CDR3 nucleotides are TGTGCCAGCAGCGATACAGGAGATAGCAATCAGCCCCAGCATTTT.

The chain has TRBV14 and TRBJ2-7; perhaps D is TRBD1 or TRBD2 (5 bases each). The ends were cut back, 4 bases at V and 2 bases at J, with 12 bases in the middle. Germline CDR1 reads SGHDN; CDR2 reads FVKESK. The CDR3 runs to 14 residues. The CDR3 region is CASSRRDPTYEQYF. As DNA, the CDR3 is TGTGCCAGCAGCCGCCGGGACCCCACCTACGAGCAGTACTTC.

The J gene is TRBJ1-3, the V gene TRBV11-2, with D perhaps matching TRBD1 (6 bases). The CDR3 extends over 15 amino acids. Germline assignment: CDR1 SGHAT and CDR2 FQNNGV. V dropped 0 bases and J dropped 4 bases, with 10 bases sitting between them. The CDR3 DNA sequence: TGTGCCAGCAGCTTAGATCGGGGGACAGGAAACACCATATATTTT. Encoded protein: CASSLDRGTGNTIYF.

The chain employs TRBV28 and TRBJ2-3; the D is unclear. V was cut by 5 bases and J by 7 bases, with 13 bases left in between. The CDR3 consists of 13 residues. Germline V CDR1 and CDR2: MDHEN, SYDVKM. The CDR3 reads CASSTEGPHTQYF. CDR3 DNA: TGTGCCAGCAGTACCGAAGGACCTCATACGCAGTATTTT.

V usage is TRBV6-5 and J usage is TRBJ2-3, with 9 bases matching TRBD2. J was trimmed by 3 bases and V by 4 bases; bases with no gene match: 8. From germline, CDR1 is MNHEY and CDR2 SVGAGI. The CDR3 covers 16 residues. As DNA, the CDR3 is TGTGCCAGCAGTTTCGGGACTAGCTCGGTGACAGATACGCAGTATTTT. It translates to CASSFGTSSVTDTQYF.

The chain is built from TRBV3-1 (or the pseudogene TRBV3-2) and TRBJ1-3, with 7 bases identical to TRBD1. CDR3 length: 15 amino acids. Unmatched junction bases numbered 3, after V lost 1 base and J lost 3 bases. The germline V gene encodes CDR1 LGHDT and CDR2 YNNKEL (reference sequence). CDR3 region: CASSQGQGDGNTIYF. The CDR3 bases are TGTGCCAGCAGCCAAGGTCAGGGGGATGGAAACACCATATATTTT.

This chain joins TRBV3-1 (or the pseudogene TRBV3-2) and TRBJ2-7; TRBD2 matches at 11 bases. This CDR3 has 14 residues. With 3 bases clipped from V and 6 bases from J, the junction kept 4 bases outside the gene matches. Germline V gene lookup returns CDR1 LGHDT and CDR2 YNNKEL (reference sequence). CDR3 loop: CASSQLAGGGEQYF. CDR3 in DNA: TGTGCCAGCAGCCAGCTAGCGGGAGGAGGCGAGCAGTACTTC.

The chain employs TRBV2 and TRBJ2-1, with 8 bases identical to TRBD2. The CDR3 sequence is 15 residues long. The V gene's germline CDR1 is SNHLY and CDR2 FYNNEI. After removal of 2 bases from V and 8 bases from J, the junction contained 8 bases not matched to a gene. The CDR3 loop is CASSELREVIHEQFF. The CDR3 DNA reads as TGTGCCAGCAGTGAATTGCGGGAGGTCATCCATGAGCAGTTCTTC.

The chain has TRBV24-1 and TRBJ1-6; D not certain. Germline lookup yields CDR1 KGHDR and CDR2 SFDVKD. The CDR3 spans 16 residues. V was cut by 5 bases and J by 2 bases, with 12 bases left in between. CDR3 nucleotides: TGTGCCACCAGTGTACCCAAGAGCCCCTATAATTCACCCCTCCACTTT. Encoded protein: CATSVPKSPYNSPLHF.

To note about this clone: Other DNA sequences from this sample encode an identical CDR3 as well. The V gene is TRBV24-1, the J gene TRBJ2-2; D assignment may be TRBD1 or TRBD2 (5 bases each). In germline, CDR1 is KGHDR, CDR2 SFDVKD. CDR3 length: 12 amino acids. Trimming shortened V by 5 bases and J by 7 bases, and 7 bases separated the two germline ends. DNA of the CDR3: TGTGCCACCAGTGGGGGGATCGGGGAGCTGTTTTTT. It translates to CATSGGIGELFF.

This clone was seen once. The J gene is TRBJ1-2, the V gene TRBV2; no definite D call. The V end was cut by 6 bases, the J end by 0 bases, with 11 bases between. CDR3 length: 14 residues. Germline V gene lookup returns CDR1 SNHLY and CDR2 FYNNEI. CDR3 region: CASRTASANYGYTF. CDR3 nucleotide sequence: TGTGCCAGCAGAACAGCATCAGCTAACTATGGCTACACCTTC. The full variable domain, completed using reference TRBV2 and TRBJ1-2, is EPEVTQTPSHQVTQMGQEVILRCVPISNHLYFYWYRQILGQKVEFLVSFYNNEISEKSEIFDDQFSVERPDGSNFTLKIRSTKLEDSAMYFCASRTASANYGYTFGSGTRLTVV.

This clone was recorded many times. CDR3 sequence reads: CASMEGGVYNSPLHF. The DNA for the CDR3 is TGTGCCAGCATGGAGGGCGGGGTCTATAATTCACCCCTCCACTTT. V and J are TRBV28 and TRBJ1-6; the D is unclear. This CDR3 spans 15 amino acids. The germline gives CDR1 MDHEN, CDR2 SYDVKM. Trimming removed 7 bases from V and 3 bases from J, with 13 bases in between.

CDR3 DNA sequence: TGTGCCAGCAGCCGGACTAGCGGGACCTACGAGCAGTACTTC. It yields the protein CASSRTSGTYEQYF. This sequence joins TRBV3-1 (or the pseudogene TRBV3-2) and TRBJ2-7; 12 nucleotides line up with TRBD2. Germline CDR1 and CDR2: LGHDT and YNNKEL (reference sequence). The CDR3 sequence is 14 residues long. V trimming: 4 bases; J trimming: 2 bases; junction bases outside the gene matches: 0.

The genes are TRBV5-1 and TRBJ1-6; perhaps TRBD1 as D (6 bases). CDR3 length equals 15 residues. The germline gives CDR1 SGHRS, CDR2 YFSETQ. V lost 4 bases to trimming and J lost 9 bases, with 17 bases between them. The CDR3 region has the DNA TGCGCCAGCAGCCCTGAAGGGGGGCACCTTTCACCCCTCCACTTT. It codes for CASSPEGGHLSPLHF.

This clone was detected once. The CDR3 sequence is CSAGTGESPLHF. CDR3 nucleotide sequence: TGCAGCGCCGGGACAGGGGAATCACCCCTCCACTTT. The chain has TRBV29-1 and TRBJ1-6, with 10 nucleotides matching TRBD1. CDR3 length: 12 amino acids. Germline V gene sequence: CDR1 SQVTM, CDR2 ANQGSEA. V lost 7 bases, J lost 10 bases, and 4 bases stayed unmatched.

CDR3 nucleotides: TGTGCCAGCAGCCACGACCCCAGGGGATCGACAGATACGCAGTATTTT. This gives the protein CASSHDPRGSTDTQYF. The gene calls are TRBV5-4 and TRBJ2-3; maybe TRBD1 (6 bases). CDR1 and CDR2 (germline): SGHNT, YYREEE (reference sequence). The V and J ends lost 4 bases and 3 bases respectively, with 18 bases between them. This CDR3 contains 16 residues.

The chain links TRBV2 to TRBJ1-1; D perhaps matches TRBD1 (6 bases). The germline CDR1 and CDR2 sequences are SNHLY and FYNNEI. There are 12 residues in the CDR3. The V end lost 6 bases, the J end lost 3 bases, and 8 bases lay between the germline ends. The CDR3 DNA reads TGTGCCAGCAGCACAGGGTACACTGAAGCTTTCTTT. It codes for CASSTGYTEAFF.

V is TRBV30 and J is TRBJ2-1; tentative D call: TRBD2 (5 bases). Germline CDR1 GTSNPN, CDR2 SVGIG (reference sequence). CDR3 length: 15 amino acids. The V gene lost 1 base and the J gene lost 3 bases, with 13 bases spanning the gap. The CDR3 DNA is TGTGCCTGGAGTGGTAGCGCCAACTTCTACAATGAGCAGTTCTTC. It encodes CAWSGSANFYNEQFF. The complete variable domain, with remaining parts taken from reference TRBV30 and TRBJ2-1, reads SQTIHQWPATLVQPVGSPLSLECTVEGTSNPNLYWYRQAAGRGLQLLFYSVGIGQISSEVPQNLSASRPQDRQFILSSKKLLLSDSGFYLCAWSGSANFYNEQFFGPGTRLTVL.

The chain recombines TRBV5-1 with TRBJ1-3; 10 bases map to TRBD1. Trimming cost V 3 bases and J 6 bases; bases outside gene matches: 21. The CDR3 runs to 20 residues. Germline values: CDR1 SGHRS, CDR2 YFSETQ. The CDR3 nucleotides are TGCGCCAGCAGCTACCACCGGGACAGGGGACGGGTGAGGATGGAAAACACCATATATTTT. This sequence encodes CASSYHRDRGRVRMENTIYF.